This TCR beta chain stems from a study of identical twins. Germline V gives CDR1 SGHDT, CDR2 YYEEEE. The CDR3 runs 12 residues. V lost 0 bases and J lost 8, with 8 bases in between. All of the donors were Caucasians in good health. TCRdb reprocessed the 5' RACE reads via MiXCR and lists one record per CDR3 protein. The repertoire consists of roughly 720,000 distinct CDR3 sequences, with 18% occurring once and the leading ten covering around 12%. This sample also belongs to another study, concerning T cells expressing NK-cell markers. As reported in that work: Several donors' CD3+CD56-NKG2C+ cells were dominated by the same clonotypes.

The source of this sequence is a woman younger than 30 in good health. Sequenced input: PBMCs. The chain employs TRBV5-6 and TRBJ1-2; no clear D gene. The DNA for the CDR3 is TGTGCCAGCAGCTTGGCCGGAAGAGGCTACACCTTC. This sequence encodes CASSLAGRGYTF.